This T cell receptor beta chain was profiled in a study of T-cell reconstitution after alpha-beta-depleted transplantation in children. Study findings and constraints: At the one-year point after transplant, T-cell counts and TCRbeta diversity were found to come mostly from T cells that had been newly produced. Reported findings indicate that, about two months after transplant, alpha-beta T cells came from several hundred expanded clones, which were derived from non-depleted graft cells.

In regard to this clonotype: The antigen is unknown.

For TCRbeta, the library was prepared with unique molecular identifiers. TCRdb recomputed calls from the PCR reads with MiXCR, one row per CDR3 protein. The sample yields about 300,000 distinct CDR3 sequences, about 7.3% seen once. The sequence was obtained from a female patient between 2 and 15 years old who had a stem cell transplant for Fanconi anemia, so the T cells may come from the graft donor. The sequencing used peripheral blood, collected 360 days after TCRalphabeta/CD19-depleted stem cell transplant.

DNA for the CDR3: TGTGCCAGCCTGGACCCACCGAACACCGGGGAGCTGTTTTTT. Protein product: CASLDPPNTGELFF. V usage is TRBV6-2 or TRBV6-3 and J usage is TRBJ2-2; no definite D call. The CDR3 loop spans 14 amino acids. Germline V gene sequence: CDR1 MNHEY, CDR2 SVGEGT. The V gene lost 8 bases and the J gene lost 0 bases, with 10 bases spanning the gap.